Below, 3 T cell receptor beta chains from the same sample are listed, as sequenced in a study of shared clonotypes between healthy human individuals. The table came from immunoSEQ multiplex PCR; TCRdb's copy has only in-frame clones and leaves some out. The sample includes some 2,400,000 clones, approximately 94% of them seen just once. Sequenced: naive CD4+ T cells sorted from blood. Noted subset: CD45RA+ positively selected. The receptors derive from a man aged 18 to 29 in good health.

This clone was recorded once. This chain links TRBV29-1 with TRBJ2-3, with 14 bases aligning to TRBD2. The length of the CDR3 is 16 residues. The germline CDR1 and CDR2 sequences are SQVTM and ANQGSEA. Losses at the gene ends were 3 bases for V and 2 bases for J; bases not matched to a gene: 4. For the CDR3, the DNA is TGCAGCGTTGAGAGACTAGCGGGAGGGAACACAGATACGCAGTATTTT. As protein: CSVERLAGGNTDTQYF.

The J gene is TRBJ2-7, the V gene TRBV5-1; 7 bases are a match to TRBD2. Germline V gives CDR1 SGHRS, CDR2 YFSETQ. The CDR3 has 14 amino acids. V lost 6 bases to trimming and J lost 0 bases; unmatched junction nucleotides: 6. The CDR3 bases are TGCGCCAGCACCCCAAGCGGGAACTCCTACGAGCAGTACTTC. Protein product: CASTPSGNSYEQYF.

The rearrangement joins TRBV11-2 to TRBJ2-1, with TRBD2 matching 7 bases. The V and J ends lost 4 bases and 1 base, in that order; junction bases with no gene match: 7. Germline CDR1 is SGHAT and CDR2 is FQNNGV. This CDR3 has 16 residues. The CDR3 nucleotides are TGTGCCAGCAGCTCTGTCGGTAGCGGGTCCTACAATGAGCAGTTCTTC. Its translation: CASSSVGSGSYNEQFF.